The 18 T cell receptor beta chains presented below share a single source sample, sequenced in a study of cytomegalovirus exposure and HLA in healthy donors. The assay was immunoSEQ multiplex PCR, and TCRdb's table has in-frame clones only and misses some. Altogether about 160,000 clones are present, about nine tenths being singletons, with the ten largest covering 4.5% to 7%. The specimen was PBMCs. The receptors originated from a woman under 40 in good health and CMV-seronegative.

The chain couples TRBV6-6 to TRBJ2-3, with 13 bases identical to TRBD2. This CDR3 region has 15 residues. Germline V gene sequence: CDR1 MNHNY, CDR2 SVGAGI (reference sequence). V gave up 6 bases and J gave up 6 bases; unmatched junction bases: 6. The chain's CDR3 is CASRWTSGGSDTQYF. The CDR3 bases are TGTGCCAGCAGGTGGACTAGCGGGGGTTCCGATACGCAGTATTTT.

This chain uses TRBV5-1 with TRBJ1-4, with 10 bases that match TRBD1. The ends lost 4 bases at V and 8 bases at J; junction bases unmatched: 5. This CDR3 comprises 14 residues. Per the germline V gene, CDR1 is SGHRS and CDR2 is YFSETQ. Here the CDR3 reads CASSLRQGAEKLFF. CDR3 nucleotide sequence: TGCGCCAGCAGCCTTAGACAGGGGGCGGAAAAACTGTTTTTT.

The V call is TRBV28, the J call TRBJ2-7; 12 positions match TRBD1. Germline V CDR1 and CDR2: MDHEN, SYDVKM. The CDR3 sequence is 13 residues long. The V gene end was trimmed by 11 bases and the J gene end by 6 bases; junction bases not matched to a gene: 8. CDR3 DNA: TGTGCCGCTGGGGACAGGGGGCTGGGCGAGCAGTACTTC. Translation gives CAAGDRGLGEQYF.

The chain combines TRBV2 with TRBJ1-4, with D uncertain. The CDR3 consists of 15 residues. Trimming removed 1 base from V and 0 bases from J, with 6 bases in between. In germline, CDR1 is SNHLY, CDR2 FYNNEI. CDR3 protein: CASSEVGATNEKLFF. In DNA form, the CDR3 reads TGTGCCAGCAGTGAAGTGGGAGCAACTAATGAAAAACTGTTTTTT.

The chain employs TRBV4-3 and TRBJ2-1; 7 bases fit TRBD2. The germline V gene has CDR1 LGHNA and CDR2 YSLEER. This CDR3 has 16 residues. The V gene end was trimmed by 0 bases and the J gene end by 3 bases; junction bases not matched to a gene: 5. CDR3 protein: CASSQERGGGYNEQFF. The CDR3, as DNA: TGCGCCAGCAGCCAAGAACGGGGCGGGGGCTACAATGAGCAGTTCTTC.

This clone was picked up one time. The CDR3: CASSRGGSQHF. The CDR3 DNA reads as TGTGCCAGCAGCCGAGGCGGCTCCCAGCATTTT. The chain carries TRBV6-1 and TRBJ1-5; no definite D call. Germline V gene sequence: CDR1 MNHNS, CDR2 SASEGT. Trimming removed 6 bases at V and 11 bases at J, with 11 bases between. The CDR3 is 11 amino acids.

This clone was seen just once. The chain carries TRBV7-9 and TRBJ2-2, with TRBD2 matching 8 bases. Per the germline V gene, CDR1 is SEHNR and CDR2 is FQNEAQ (reference sequence). Unmatched junction bases numbered 3, after V lost 2 bases and J lost 4 bases. This CDR3 contains 15 residues. In DNA, the CDR3 is TGTGCCAGCAGCTTATGGCGGGAGGCCACCGGGGAGCTGTTTTTT. It translates to CASSLWREATGELFF. The variable domain in full, with the rest retrieved from reference TRBV7-9 and TRBJ2-2, is DTGVSQNPRHKITKRGQNVTFRCDPISEHNRLYWYRQTLGQGPEFLTYFQNEAQLEKSRLLSDRFSAERPKGSFSTLEIQRTEQGDSAMYLCASSLWREATGELFFGEGSRLTVL.

The chain is built from TRBV7-8 and TRBJ2-1; 10 nucleotides agree with TRBD2. The J segment lost 3 bases and the V segment lost 7 bases, leaving 3 bases of the junction unmatched. Looked up from germline, CDR1 is SGHVS and CDR2 is FQNEAQ. The CDR3 is 14 residues long. Here the CDR3 reads CASMWTSGYNEQFF. The CDR3 DNA reads as TGTGCCAGCATGTGGACTAGCGGCTACAATGAGCAGTTCTTC.

The CDR3 DNA reads TGTGCCAGCAGCGAGCAGGGCCGCGCTACTGAAGCTTTCTTT. Protein product: CASSEQGRATEAFF. V usage is TRBV9 and J usage is TRBJ1-1, with D tentatively TRBD1 (5 bases). V was pared by 3 bases and J by 5 bases, with 14 bases between. Germline CDR1 and CDR2: SGDLS and YYNGEE. The CDR3 extends over 14 amino acids.

V usage is TRBV7-2 and J usage is TRBJ2-3, with D possibly matching TRBD1 (6 bases). Trimming removed 5 bases at V and 2 bases at J, with 11 bases between. CDR1 is SGHTA and CDR2 is FQGNSA in the germline V gene. The CDR3 consists of 14 residues. The CDR3 DNA reads TGTGCCAGCAGCCGCGGACAGTTCACAGATACGCAGTATTTT. This encodes CASSRGQFTDTQYF.

J is TRBJ1-1 and V is TRBV7-9; D is undetermined. Germline CDR1 reads SEHNR; CDR2 reads FQNEAQ (reference sequence). V lost 5 bases and J 7 bases, leaving 11 bases between the germline ends. The CDR3 has 12 residues. The CDR3 reads CASSRPVSEAFF. The CDR3 nucleotides read TGTGCCAGCAGCCGACCAGTCAGTGAAGCTTTCTTT.

V gene TRBV14 combines with J gene TRBJ2-7, with D possibly matching TRBD2 (5 bases). V lost 6 bases and J lost 0, with 12 bases in between. Germline assignment: CDR1 SGHDN and CDR2 FVKESK. This CDR3 is 14 amino acids long. Here the CDR3 DNA reads TGTGCCAGCAGTCATTCCGGGGTCTCCTACGAGCAGTACTTC. It translates to CASSHSGVSYEQYF.

The chain uses TRBV2 and TRBJ1-2; possibly TRBD1 for D (6 bases). The germline CDR1 and CDR2 sequences are SNHLY and FYNNEI. V was pared by 4 bases and J by 6 bases, with 15 bases between. CDR3 length: 14 amino acids. The CDR3 protein is CASSVYQGKDGYTF. The CDR3 DNA follows: TGTGCCAGCAGTGTTTACCAGGGGAAGGATGGCTACACCTTC.

This chain links TRBV9 with TRBJ1-1, with D uncertain. The CDR3 is made up of 14 amino acids. The germline V gene encodes CDR1 SGDLS and CDR2 YYNGEE. With 4 bases removed from V and 6 bases from J, the gap between germline ends came to 16 bases. The CDR3 nucleotides are TGTGCCAGCAGCCCCACTTTATACGCGGCTGAAGCTTTCTTT. Translated, it gives CASSPTLYAAEAFF.

V is TRBV7-2 and J is TRBJ2-7; 12 bases are a match to TRBD1. Germline values: CDR1 SGHTA, CDR2 FQGNSA. The V gene end was trimmed by 4 bases and the J gene end by 6 bases; junction bases not matched to a gene: 10. The CDR3 totals 16 residues. CDR3 residues: CASSSGGTGGVREQYF. As DNA, the CDR3 is TGTGCCAGCAGCTCCGGTGGGACAGGGGGCGTTCGCGAGCAGTACTTC.

The V call is TRBV27, the J call TRBJ2-7; 7 bases are a match to TRBD1. CDR1 and CDR2 (germline): MNHEY, SMNVEV (reference sequence). Losses at the gene ends were 2 bases for V and 6 bases for J; bases not matched to a gene: 7. The CDR3 runs to 14 residues. The CDR3 nucleotides are TGTGCCAGCAGTTTAGGTAGGGGGCGGTTCGAGCAGTACTTC. The encoded protein is CASSLGRGRFEQYF.

This clone occurred once. The chain couples TRBV28 to TRBJ2-1; 8 nucleotides agree with TRBD1. Unmatched junction bases numbered 10, after V lost 6 bases and J lost 6 bases. In germline, CDR1 is MDHEN, CDR2 SYDVKM. CDR3 length: 15 amino acids. In DNA form, the CDR3 reads TGTGCCAGCAGAATTCCGGGGACAGGACTCAATGAGCAGTTCTTC. Its translation: CASRIPGTGLNEQFF.

The chain employs TRBV27 and TRBJ1-1; TRBD1 aligns across 8 bases. The CDR3 has 15 residues. Germline CDR1 and CDR2: MNHEY and SMNVEV (reference sequence). V dropped 3 bases and J dropped 4; count of bases not matched to a gene: 7. Written as DNA, the CDR3 is TGTGCCAGCAGTTTTCAGGGGGCGGACAGCACTGAAGCTTTCTTT. As protein: CASSFQGADSTEAFF.